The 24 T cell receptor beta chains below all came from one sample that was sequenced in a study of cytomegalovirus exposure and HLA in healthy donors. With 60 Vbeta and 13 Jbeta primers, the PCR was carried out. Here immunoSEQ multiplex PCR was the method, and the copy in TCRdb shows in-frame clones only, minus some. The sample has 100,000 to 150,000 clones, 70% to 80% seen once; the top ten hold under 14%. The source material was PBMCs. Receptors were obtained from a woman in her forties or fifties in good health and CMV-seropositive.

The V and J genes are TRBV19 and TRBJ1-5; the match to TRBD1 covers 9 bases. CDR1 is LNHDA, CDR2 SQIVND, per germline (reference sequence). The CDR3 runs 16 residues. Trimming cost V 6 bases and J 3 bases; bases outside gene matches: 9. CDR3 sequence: CASSFTGTGINQPQHF. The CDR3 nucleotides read TGTGCCAGTAGCTTTACCGGGACAGGGATCAATCAGCCCCAGCATTTT.

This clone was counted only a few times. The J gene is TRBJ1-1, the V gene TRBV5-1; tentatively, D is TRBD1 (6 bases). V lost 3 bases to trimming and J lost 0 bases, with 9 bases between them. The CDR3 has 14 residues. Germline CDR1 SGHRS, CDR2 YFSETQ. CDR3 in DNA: TGCGCCAGCAGCTCGACAGGTCTGAACACTGAAGCTTTCTTT. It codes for CASSSTGLNTEAFF.

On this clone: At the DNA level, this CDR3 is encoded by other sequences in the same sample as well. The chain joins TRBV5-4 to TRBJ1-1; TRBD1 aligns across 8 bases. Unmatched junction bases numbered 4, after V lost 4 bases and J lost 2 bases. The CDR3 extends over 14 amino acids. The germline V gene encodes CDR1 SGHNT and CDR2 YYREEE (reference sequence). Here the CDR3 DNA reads TGTGCCAGCAGCCTGGACAGGGCTAACACTGAAGCTTTCTTT. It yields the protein CASSLDRANTEAFF.

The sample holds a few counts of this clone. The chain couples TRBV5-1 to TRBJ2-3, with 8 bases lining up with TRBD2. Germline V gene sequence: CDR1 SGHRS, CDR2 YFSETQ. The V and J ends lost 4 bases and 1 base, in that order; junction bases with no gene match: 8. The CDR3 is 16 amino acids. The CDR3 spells CASSPGPAGGTDTQYF. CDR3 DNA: TGCGCCAGCAGCCCAGGACCAGCGGGGGGCACAGATACGCAGTATTTT.

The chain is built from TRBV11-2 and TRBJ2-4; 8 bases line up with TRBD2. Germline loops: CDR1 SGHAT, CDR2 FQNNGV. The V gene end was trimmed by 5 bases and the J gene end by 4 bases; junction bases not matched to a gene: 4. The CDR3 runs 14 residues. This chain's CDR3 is CASSPLAGKNIQYF. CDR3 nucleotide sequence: TGTGCCAGCAGCCCATTAGCGGGGAAAAACATTCAGTACTTC. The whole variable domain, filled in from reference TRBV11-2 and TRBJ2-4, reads EAGVAQSPRYKIIEKRQSVAFWCNPISGHATLYWYQQILGQGPKLLIQFQNNGVVDDSQLPKDRFSAERLKGVDSTLKIQPAKLEDSAVYLCASSPLAGKNIQYFGAGTRLSVL.

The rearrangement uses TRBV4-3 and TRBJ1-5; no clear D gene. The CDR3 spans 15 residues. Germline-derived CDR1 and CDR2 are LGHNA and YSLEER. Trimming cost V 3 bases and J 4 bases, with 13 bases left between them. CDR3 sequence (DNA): TGCGCCAGCAGCCACCGAAAGACACCGAATCAGCCCCAGCATTTT. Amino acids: CASSHRKTPNQPQHF.

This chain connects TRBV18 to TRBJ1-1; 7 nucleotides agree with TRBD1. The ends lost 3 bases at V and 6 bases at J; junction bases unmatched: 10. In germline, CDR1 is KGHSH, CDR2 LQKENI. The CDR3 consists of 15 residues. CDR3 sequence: CASSPVTGSGAEAFF. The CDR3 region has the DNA TGTGCCAGCTCACCTGTGACAGGGTCGGGCGCTGAAGCTTTCTTT.

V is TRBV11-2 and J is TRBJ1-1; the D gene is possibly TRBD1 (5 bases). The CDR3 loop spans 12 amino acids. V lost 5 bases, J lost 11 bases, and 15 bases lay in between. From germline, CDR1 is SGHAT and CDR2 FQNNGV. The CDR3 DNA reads TGTGCCAGCAGCCGGGGGAAGAACGAGGCTTTCTTT. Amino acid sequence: CASSRGKNEAFF.

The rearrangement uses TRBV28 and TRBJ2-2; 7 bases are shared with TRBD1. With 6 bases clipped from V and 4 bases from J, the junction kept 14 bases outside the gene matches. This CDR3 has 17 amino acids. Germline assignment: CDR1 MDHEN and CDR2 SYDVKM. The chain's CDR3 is CASRQDRPIAGTGELFF. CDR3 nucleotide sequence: TGTGCCAGCAGACAGGACAGGCCGATCGCGGGCACCGGGGAGCTGTTTTTT.

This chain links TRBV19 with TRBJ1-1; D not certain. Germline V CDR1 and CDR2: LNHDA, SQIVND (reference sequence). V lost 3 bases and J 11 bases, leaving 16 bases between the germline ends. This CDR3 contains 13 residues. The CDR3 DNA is TGTGCCAGTAGTATGACCGCCCTAACGGGGGCTTTCTTT. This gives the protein CASSMTALTGAFF.

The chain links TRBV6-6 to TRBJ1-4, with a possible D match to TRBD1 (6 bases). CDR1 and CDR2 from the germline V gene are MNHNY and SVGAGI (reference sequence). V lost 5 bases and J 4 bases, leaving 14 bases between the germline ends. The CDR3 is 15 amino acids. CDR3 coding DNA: TGTGCCAGCAGTGGGTACAGGGCTGTTAATGAAAAACTGTTTTTT. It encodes CASSGYRAVNEKLFF.

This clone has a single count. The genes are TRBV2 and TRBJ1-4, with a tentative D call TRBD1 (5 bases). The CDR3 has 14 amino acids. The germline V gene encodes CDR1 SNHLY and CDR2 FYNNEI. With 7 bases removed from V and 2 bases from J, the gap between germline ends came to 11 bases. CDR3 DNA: TGTGCCAGCATAGATCAGGGCACTAATGAAAAACTGTTTTTT. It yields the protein CASIDQGTNEKLFF.

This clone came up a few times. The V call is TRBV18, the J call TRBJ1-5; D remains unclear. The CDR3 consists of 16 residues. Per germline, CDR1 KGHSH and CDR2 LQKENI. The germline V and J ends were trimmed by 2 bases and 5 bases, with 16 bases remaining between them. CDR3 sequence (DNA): TGTGCCAGCTCACCAGATTTAGTACAGCCTTATCAGCCCCAGCATTTT. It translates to CASSPDLVQPYQPQHF.

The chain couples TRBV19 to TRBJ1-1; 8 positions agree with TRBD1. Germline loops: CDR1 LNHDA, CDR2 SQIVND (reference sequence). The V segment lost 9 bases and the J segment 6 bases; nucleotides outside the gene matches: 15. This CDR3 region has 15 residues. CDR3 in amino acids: CASGFQDRVPAEAFF. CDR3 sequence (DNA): TGTGCCAGCGGATTTCAGGACAGGGTGCCCGCTGAAGCTTTCTTT.

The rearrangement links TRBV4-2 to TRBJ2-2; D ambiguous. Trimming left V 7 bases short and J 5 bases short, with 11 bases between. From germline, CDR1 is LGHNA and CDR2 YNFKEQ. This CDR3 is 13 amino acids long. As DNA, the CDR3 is TGTGCCAGCAATGACTTGGTTACCGGGGAGCTGTTTTTT. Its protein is CASNDLVTGELFF.

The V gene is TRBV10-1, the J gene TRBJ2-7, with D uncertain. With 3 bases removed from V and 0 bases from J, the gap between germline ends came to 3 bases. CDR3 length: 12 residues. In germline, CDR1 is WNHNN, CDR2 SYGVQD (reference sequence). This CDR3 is CASSDSSYEQYF. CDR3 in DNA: TGCGCCAGCAGTGACAGCTCCTACGAGCAGTACTTC.

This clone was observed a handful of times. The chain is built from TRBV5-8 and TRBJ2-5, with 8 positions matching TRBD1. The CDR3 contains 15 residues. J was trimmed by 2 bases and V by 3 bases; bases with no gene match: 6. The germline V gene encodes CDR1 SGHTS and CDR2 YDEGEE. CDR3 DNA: TGTGCCAGCAGCTGGGGGACAGGTAGTCAAGAGACCCAGTACTTC. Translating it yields CASSWGTGSQETQYF.

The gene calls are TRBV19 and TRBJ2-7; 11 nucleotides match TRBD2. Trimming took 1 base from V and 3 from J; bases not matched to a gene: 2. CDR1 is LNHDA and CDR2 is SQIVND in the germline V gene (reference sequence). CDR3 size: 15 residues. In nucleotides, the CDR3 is TGTGCCAGTAGTATAGGACTAGCGGGGAACTACGAGCAGTACTTC. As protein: CASSIGLAGNYEQYF.

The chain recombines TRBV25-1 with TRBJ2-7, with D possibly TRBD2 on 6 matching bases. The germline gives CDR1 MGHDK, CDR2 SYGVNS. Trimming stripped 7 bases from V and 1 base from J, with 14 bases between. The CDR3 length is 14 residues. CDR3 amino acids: CASNSAGRSYEQYF. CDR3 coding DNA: TGTGCCAGCAATTCGGCGGGGAGGTCCTACGAGCAGTACTTC.

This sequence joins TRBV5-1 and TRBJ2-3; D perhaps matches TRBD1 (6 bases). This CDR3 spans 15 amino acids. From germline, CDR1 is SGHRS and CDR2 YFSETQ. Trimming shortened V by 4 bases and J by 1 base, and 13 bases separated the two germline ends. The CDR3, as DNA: TGCGCCAGCAGCCAAAGGGGGAGTGGCACAGATACGCAGTATTTT. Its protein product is CASSQRGSGTDTQYF.

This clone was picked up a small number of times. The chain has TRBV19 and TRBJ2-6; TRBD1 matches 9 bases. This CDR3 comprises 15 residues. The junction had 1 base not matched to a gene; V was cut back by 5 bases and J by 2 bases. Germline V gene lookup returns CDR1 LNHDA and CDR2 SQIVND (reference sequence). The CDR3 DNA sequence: TGTGCCAGTAGTGGGGACAGGGCTGGGGCCAACGTCCTGACTTTC. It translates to CASSGDRAGANVLTF.

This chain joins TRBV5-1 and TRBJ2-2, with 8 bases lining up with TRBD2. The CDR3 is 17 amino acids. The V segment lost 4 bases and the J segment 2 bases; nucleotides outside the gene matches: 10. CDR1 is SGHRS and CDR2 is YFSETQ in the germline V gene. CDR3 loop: CASSLLAARTNTGELFF. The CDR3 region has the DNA TGCGCCAGCAGCCTACTAGCGGCAAGAACTAACACCGGGGAGCTGTTTTTT.

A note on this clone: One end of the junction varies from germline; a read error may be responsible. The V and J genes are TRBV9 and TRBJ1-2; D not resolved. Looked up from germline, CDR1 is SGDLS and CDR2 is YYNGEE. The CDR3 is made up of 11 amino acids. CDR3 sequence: CASSVGWVTSF. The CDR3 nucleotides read TGTGCCAGCAGCGTAGGTTGGGTGACAAGCTTC.

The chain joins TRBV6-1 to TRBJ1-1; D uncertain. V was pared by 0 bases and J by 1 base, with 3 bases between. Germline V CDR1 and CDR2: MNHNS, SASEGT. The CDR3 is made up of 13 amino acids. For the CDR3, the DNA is TGTGCCAGCAGTGAAGCACAGAACACTGAAGCTTTCTTT. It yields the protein CASSEAQNTEAFF.